This TCR beta chain emerged from a study of vaccination effects on CD4 cells after COVID-19. The overall study: Both late and early after vaccination, a few convalescent patients were sampled. Study observations and caveats: Mainly new clones induced by vaccination were found among post-vaccine spike-reactive clones in convalescents.

Sequencing used immunoSEQ multiplex PCR; TCRdb keeps in-frame clones, though not all of them. Seen here are about 46,000 clones, 65% to 80% observed once, and the top ten hold under 7%. A word on this clone: As yet, its antigen is unknown.

Culture proceeded for 10 days, and CD4+ T cells were then isolated. By PCR, the person was confirmed to have had SARS-CoV-2 infection between March and December 2020. The participants, recipients of two vaccine doses, got either BNT162b2 or mRNA-1273. Days 3 and 7 saw half the medium replaced with IL-2 medium. The TCR comes from a human donor who had a prior SARS-CoV-2 infection. Sequenced material: CD4+ T cells from PBMCs cultured without peptide, taken after COVID-19 vaccination.

CDR3: CASSSPGPPNEKLFF. The CDR3 DNA reads TGTGCCAGCAGTTCCCCGGGACCACCGAATGAAAAACTGTTTTTT. J is TRBJ1-4 and V is TRBV2; TRBD1 is a possible D gene (5 bases). The V end was cut by 5 bases, the J end by 5 bases, with 15 bases between. The V gene's germline CDR1 is SNHLY and CDR2 FYNNEI. This CDR3 is built from 15 residues. The complete variable domain, with remaining parts taken from reference TRBV2 and TRBJ1-4, reads EPEVTQTPSHQVTQMGQEVILRCVPISNHLYFYWYRQILGQKVEFLVSFYNNEISEKSEIFDDQFSVERPDGSNFTLKIRSTKLEDSAMYFCASSSPGPPNEKLFFGSGTQLSVL.